This entry concerns a single T cell receptor beta chain. This clonotype was recorded a few times. Its recognized antigen is unknown. The input lacks base qualities; no much larger clone sits a single base away. Taken with the paper, the label for time point translates to: newly diagnosed GD, antithyroid drugs for less than 3 months. For both TCR sequencing and RNA sequencing, RNA was extracted from PBMCs using TRIzol. The diagnosis of Graves' disease followed American Thyroid Association guidelines. Recruitment of patients was carried out at an endocrinology department in Xi'an, China. Each patient gave approximately 10 milliliters of peripheral blood, collected in an EDTA anticoagulant tube. Ficoll Paque Plus density gradient separation was used to isolate PBMCs, and no additional T cell sorting was done. An Agilent 2100 Bioanalyzer and agarose gel were used to assess RNA quality, and a NanoDrop 2000 was used to measure RNA concentration.

Library preparation employed multiplex PCR. The instrument was an Illumina HiSeq 4000. TCR beta libraries were built with iRepertoire HTBI primers and Arm-PCR amplification of CDR3 regions. Before sequencing, the PCR products underwent gel purification. Turning to the authors' computational methods: A total of 62 TRBV and under 15 TRBJ segments were identified across samples and were used for gene usage analysis of CDR3 amino acid clonotypes. COPE and FqMerger were used to merge filtered high-quality paired reads into contigs. BLAST was used to align contigs to IMGT TRBV, TRBD and TRBJ reference genes, and CDR3 was defined according to IMGT. Highly expanded clones were defined as clonotypes with a frequency above 0.1%. Shannon entropy was used to measure repertoire diversity, and the Gini coefficient was used to measure V-J evenness. Clonotypes shared by more than one individual were considered public. Using fastp trimming at Q25 and MiXCR clonotype assembly, TCRdb reanalyzed the public sequencing data and kept in-frame beta chains. Each entry merges the rows of one CDR3 protein and shows their most common DNA and genes. The V and J calls shown here were made by TCRdb, not taken from the authors' results. For this sample there are roughly 360,000 distinct CDR3 sequences; around 11% appear just once. 15% to 20% of the sample comes from the top ten.

This entry comes from a study of regulatory T cells in long-lasting Graves disease (dated by TCRdb to 2020 to 2022). About the study as a whole: In the newly diagnosed Graves' disease group, patients had been taking antithyroid drugs for less than 3 months. A total of 33 samples were covered by TCR sequencing, comprising some 13 persistent and approximately 20 newly diagnosed Graves' disease patients. The study was conducted in China and was registered as a clinical trial. Persistent Graves' disease patients were compared with newly diagnosed Graves' disease patients by peripheral blood TCR sequencing and RNA sequencing.

Summary of the overall study and its limitations: TRBV28, TRBJ1-2 and TRBJ2-5 were preferentially used in persistent disease, while TRBV20-1 and TRBJ2-1 were favored in newly diagnosed disease. Compared with newly diagnosed patients, patients with persistent Graves' disease had lower TCR Shannon entropy and fewer highly expanded clones, which suggests clonal expansion. Sequencing and analysis were restricted to the TCR beta chain. Peripheral blood alone was examined, since thyroid tissue, which constituted the primary lesion, could not be accessed. A larger number of public clonotypes was shared among persistent patients (approximately 3,000) than among newly diagnosed patients (around 970). The authors noted that the small sample size was a limitation that may lower accuracy.

CDR1 and CDR2 (SEHNR, FQNEAQ) derive from the germline V gene (reference sequence). The CDR3 starts with the cysteine, ends with the phenylalanine, and has 15 residues. Of all the DNA, just the CDR3 is kept, 45 bases in frame from base 1. The sample was also linked to a second study, of T cells in Graves' hyperthyroidism and ophthalmopathy. The second study's authors report: Stable Graves' hyperthyroidism was defined as the absence of progression to ophthalmopathy over 18 months of follow-up. Hyperthyroidism patients were aged 18 to 65 years and newly diagnosed, with disease duration of less than 2 months. Exclusion was applied to patients with uncontrolled infections, other autoimmune diseases, pregnancy or lactation. Diagnoses were based on clinical symptoms, serum thyroxine and TRAb, thyroid ultrasound and orbital computed tomography. For the first round of RT-PCR on the TCR CDR3, the HTBI primer set was used together with the Qiagen OneStep RT-PCR kit. Most expanded thyroid clonotypes (frequency above 0.001) were also detected in blood, a finding suggesting that blood repertoires may reflect thyroid immune responses. A model built on a 13 V-J signature distinguished ophthalmopathy from stable hyperthyroidism, reaching about 88% sensitivity and around 81% specificity in cross-validation and 80%/75% in testing. In validation, progression to ophthalmopathy was predicted by the model with around 71% sensitivity and roughly 72% specificity, a median of 6.5 months before onset. To identify distinguishing TCR V-J signatures, a discovery cohort of around 100 patients was used, comprising 43 with Graves' ophthalmopathy and 55 to 65 with stable Graves' hyperthyroidism. Prospective prediction of ophthalmopathy was tested in an independent validation cohort of under 20 hyperthyroidism patients and 15 to 17 patients who later progressed to ophthalmopathy. For training and testing, the 100 or so patients in the discovery cohort were randomly divided in a 7:3 ratio. Thyroid tissue and blood T-cell repertoires from six or seven Graves' hyperthyroidism patients were also compared in the study. After sampling, hyperthyroidism patients received methimazole starting at 30 mg daily, and ophthalmopathy patients received high-dose intravenous methylprednisolone. Libraries were constructed in a second round of multiplex PCR, after which size selection and purification were carried out. Sequencing of the libraries was done on an Illumina HiSeq2000 using paired-end 100 bp reads. SOAPnuke was used to process the raw data, with reads discarded if the reads contained adapters or uncalled bases, had a mean Phred below 15, or lacked an exact constant-primer or identifier match. High-quality paired reads were merged with COPE v1.2.5, and unique nucleotide sequences were defined as clonotypes. MiTCR v1.1 was used to align clonotypes to the IMGT TRBV, TRBD and TRBJ reference segments. The analysis included only V-J combinations with a frequency above 0.0001, which together covered roughly 99% of the repertoires. A TCS score was defined as the ratio between F50 (clonal expansion) and ExV (chaos), using BLOSUM62-based TCRdist between CDR3 peptides within each V-J. Welch's t-statistics and random forest reduced 450 to 600 V-J features to 13, which were used in a naive Bayes classifier (R e1071). No statistical method was used to set the sample size in advance, and investigators knew the group allocation. TCR Vbeta CDR3 sequencing of 130 to 150 peripheral blood samples (approximately 44 ophthalmopathy, 75 to 85 hyperthyroidism and about 17 progressor patients) is reported in the paper.

The origin of this receptor is a woman in her late teens or twenties with Graves disease. Donor details come from another sample of the same person, matched by shared clones. The chain employs TRBV7-9 and TRBJ2-3; a tentative D match to TRBD2 spans 5 bases. The J call could be wrong; TRBJ2-5 is a better fit for the DNA end. Sample: peripheral blood mononuclear cells (PBMCs), taken at new diagnosis, from a patient treated with antithyroid drugs. The CDR3 here reads CASSLRIQEDETQYF. The nucleotide sequence is given as TGTGCCAGCAGCTTAAGAATCCAGGAGGACGAGACCCAGTACTTC.